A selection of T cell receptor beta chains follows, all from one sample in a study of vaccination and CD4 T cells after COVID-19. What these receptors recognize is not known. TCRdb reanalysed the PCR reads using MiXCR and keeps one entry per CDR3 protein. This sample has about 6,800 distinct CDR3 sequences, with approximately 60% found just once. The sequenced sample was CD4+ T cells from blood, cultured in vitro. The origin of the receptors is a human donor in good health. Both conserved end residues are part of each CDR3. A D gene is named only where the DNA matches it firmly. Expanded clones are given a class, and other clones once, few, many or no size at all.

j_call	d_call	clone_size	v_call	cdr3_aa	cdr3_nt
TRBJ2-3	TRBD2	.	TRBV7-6	CASNPLLAGARGTQYF	TGTGCCAGCAACCCTCTACTAGCGGGGGCCAGAGGTACGCAGTATTTT
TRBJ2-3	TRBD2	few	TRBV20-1	CSAQGLAGVADTQYF	TGCAGTGCACAGGGACTAGCGGGAGTCGCAGATACGCAGTATTTT
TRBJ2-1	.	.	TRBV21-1	CASSRQGTDDEQFF	TGTGCCAGCAGTCGACAGGGGACCGACGATGAGCAGTTCTTC
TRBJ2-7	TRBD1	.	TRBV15	CATSRDGTVLRPYF	TGTGCCACCAGCAGAGACGGGACAGTTCTACGTCCGTACTTC
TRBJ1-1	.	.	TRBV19	CASSLSTEAFF	TGTGCCAGTAGCCTAAGCACTGAAGCTTTCTTT
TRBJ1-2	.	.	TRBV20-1	CSALPQVSYGYTF	TGCAGTGCCCTTCCCCAGGTCTCCTATGGCTACACCTTC
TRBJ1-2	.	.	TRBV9	CASSVAPNYGYTF	TGTGCCAGCAGCGTAGCCCCTAACTATGGCTACACCTTC
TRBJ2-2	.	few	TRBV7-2	CASSYRLYTGELFF	TGTGCCAGCAGCTACCGACTGTACACCGGGGAGCTGTTTTTT
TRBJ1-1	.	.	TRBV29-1	CSVDSHMNTEAFF	TGCAGCGTTGACAGCCATATGAACACTGAAGCTTTCTTT
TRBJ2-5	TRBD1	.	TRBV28	CASSHTGGRETQYF	TGTGCCAGCAGCCATACAGGGGGCAGGGAGACCCAGTACTTC
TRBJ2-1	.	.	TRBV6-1	CASSNLPPSSYNEQFF	TGTGCCAGCAGTAATCTACCTCCGAGCTCCTACAATGAGCAGTTCTTC
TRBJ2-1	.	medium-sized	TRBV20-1	CSARETGLAFF	TGCAGTGCTAGAGAGACAGGTTTAGCGTTCTTC
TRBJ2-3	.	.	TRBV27	CASSTGTDTQYF	TGTGCCAGCAGTACAGGGACAGATACGCAGTATTTT
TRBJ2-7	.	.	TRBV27	CASSAEDEQYF	TGTGCCAGCAGTGCTGAAGACGAGCAGTACTTC
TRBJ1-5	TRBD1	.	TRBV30	CAWSFTGGRQPQHF	TGTGCCTGGAGTTTCACAGGGGGCCGTCAGCCCCAGCATTTT
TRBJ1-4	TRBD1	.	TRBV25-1	CASSGRQGNEKLFF	TGTGCCAGCAGTGGCCGACAGGGGAATGAAAAACTGTTTTTT
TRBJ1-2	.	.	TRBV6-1	CASSERPYGYTF	TGTGCCAGCAGTGAGCGACCCTATGGCTACACCTTC
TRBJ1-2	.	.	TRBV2	CASSELRSHTF	TGTGCCAGCAGTGAATTAAGGTCCCACACCTTC
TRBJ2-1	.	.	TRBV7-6	CASSLDRGNNEQFF	TGTGCCAGCAGCTTAGATCGGGGTAACAATGAGCAGTTCTTC
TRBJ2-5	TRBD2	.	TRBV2	CASKVRSGGPETQYF	TGTGCCAGCAAAGTGAGGAGCGGGGGGCCAGAGACCCAGTACTTC
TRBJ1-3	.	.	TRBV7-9	CASSLALADSGNTIYF	TGTGCCAGCAGCTTAGCATTGGCGGACTCTGGAAACACCATATATTTT
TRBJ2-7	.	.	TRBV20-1	CSARNYPNYEQYF	TGCAGTGCTAGGAACTACCCTAACTACGAGCAGTACTTC
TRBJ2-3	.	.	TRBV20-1	CSARPQLTDTQYF	TGCAGTGCTAGACCCCAGCTCACAGATACGCAGTATTTT
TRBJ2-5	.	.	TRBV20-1	CSAAGLSQETQYF	TGCAGTGCCGCTGGACTGTCCCAAGAGACCCAGTACTTC